A single sample gave rise to the 11 T cell receptor beta chains below, sequenced in a study of T cell responses to AZD1222 COVID-19 vaccine. TCRdb keeps only in-frame clones here, not all; method: immunoSEQ multiplex PCR. Of 95,000 to 110,000 clones listed, over 85% are singletons. Sample: peripheral blood, taken on day 0 of AZD1222 vaccination. Source of these receptors: an adult in good health.

The chain carries TRBV3-1 (or the pseudogene TRBV3-2) and TRBJ2-1; a possible D gene is TRBD2 (5 bases). CDR1 LGHDT and CDR2 YNNKEL come from the germline V gene (reference sequence). Trimming took off 4 bases at V and 5 bases at J, with 15 bases between the two ends. The CDR3 runs 15 residues. The CDR3 coding sequence is TGTGCCAGCAGCCCAGGAGAGAGAGGGAACAATGAGCAGTTCTTC. Amino acid sequence: CASSPGERGNNEQFF.

This clone was seen a single time. V is TRBV9 and J is TRBJ2-7, with TRBD2 matching over 9 bases. Germline V gene lookup returns CDR1 SGDLS and CDR2 YYNGEE. The V and J ends lost 3 bases and 2 bases, in that order; junction bases with no gene match: 6. This CDR3 is built from 15 residues. CDR3 bases: TGTGCCAGCAGCGCCGGACTAGCGCCGGCCTACGAGCAGTACTTC. This gives the protein CASSAGLAPAYEQYF.

The chain joins TRBV6-5 to TRBJ2-6, with unresolved D. V was shortened by 5 bases and J by 4 bases, with 6 bases between the two germline ends. CDR3 length equals 13 residues. Germline V gene sequence: CDR1 MNHEY, CDR2 SVGAGI. In DNA, the CDR3 is TGTGCCAGCAGTAAACTCGGGGCCAACGTCCTGACTTTC. Amino acid sequence: CASSKLGANVLTF.

This chain links TRBV30 with TRBJ2-5, with 10 nucleotides matching TRBD1. There are 15 residues in the CDR3. Germline V gene sequence: CDR1 GTSNPN, CDR2 SVGIG (reference sequence). The junction had 6 bases not matched to a gene; V was cut back by 0 bases and J by 5 bases. CDR3 in DNA: TGTGCCTGGAGTGTACAGGACAGGGGGTGGGAGACCCAGTACTTC. Its protein is CAWSVQDRGWETQYF.

V gene TRBV21-1 combines with J gene TRBJ1-5; the D call of TRBD1 is as the table states it, not checked on the DNA. TRBV21-1 is noted as a pseudogene. CDR3 length equals 16 residues. The CDR3, as DNA: TGTGCCAGCAGCACGACTGGACACCTAAGCAATCAGCCCCAGCATTTT. It is translated as CASSTTGHLSNQPQHF.

The chain combines TRBV6-6 with TRBJ1-1; D gene uncertain. CDR1 is MNHNY, CDR2 SVGAGI, per germline (reference sequence). CDR3 length equals 14 residues. The CDR3 loop reads CVTYSLPKNTEAFF. The CDR3 region has the DNA TGTGTGACTTACTCACTACCTAAGAACACTGAAGCTTTCTTT.

This CDR3 reads CATGQGEIQPQHF. DNA of the CDR3: TGTGCCACCGGACAGGGGGAAATTCAGCCCCAGCATTTT. The V and J genes are TRBV2 and TRBJ1-5; 10 bases are a match to TRBD1. The CDR3 has 13 residues. Germline V gives CDR1 SNHLY, CDR2 FYNNEI. V lost 10 bases to trimming and J lost 6 bases; unmatched junction nucleotides: 6.

This rearrangement joins TRBV10-3 to TRBJ1-2; 8 bases are a match to TRBD1. V gave up 2 bases and J gave up 11 bases; unmatched junction bases: 13. The CDR3 extends over 15 amino acids. Germline lookup yields CDR1 ENHRY and CDR2 SYGVKD. The CDR3 nucleotides read TGTGCCATCAGTGAGACCCAACAACAGGGGGGAGAATACACCTTC. Protein product: CAISETQQQGGEYTF.

The V and J genes are TRBV7-9 and TRBJ2-2; 7 bases are shared with TRBD1. Trimming removed 8 bases from V and 0 bases from J; junction bases left unmatched: 9. There are 16 residues in the CDR3. The germline gives CDR1 SEHNR, CDR2 FQNEAQ (reference sequence). This chain's CDR3 is CASRQSDRTNTGELFF. The CDR3 nucleotides are TGTGCCAGCCGCCAATCGGACAGGACGAACACCGGGGAGCTGTTTTTT. Using reference TRBV7-9 and TRBJ2-2 for the parts outside the CDR3, the full variable domain is DTGVSQNPRHKITKRGQNVTFRCDPISEHNRLYWYRQTLGQGPEFLTYFQNEAQLEKSRLLSDRFSAERPKGSFSTLEIQRTEQGDSAMYLCASRQSDRTNTGELFFGEGSRLTVL.

The V and J genes are TRBV10-3 and TRBJ2-2; tentatively, D is TRBD2 (6 bases). V was pared by 10 bases and J by 4 bases, with 19 bases between. The germline gives CDR1 ENHRY, CDR2 SYGVKD. The CDR3 consists of 15 residues. The CDR3 DNA follows: TGTGCCACCGTTAGGGGAGGCTCGGGCACCGGGGAGCTGTTTTTT. This codes for CATVRGGSGTGELFF.

V gene TRBV18 combines with J gene TRBJ1-1; D might be TRBD1 (6 bases). This CDR3 is 13 amino acids long. Germline CDR1 KGHSH, CDR2 LQKENI. Trimming took off 3 bases at V and 5 bases at J, with 10 bases between the two ends. In DNA, the CDR3 is TGTGCCAGCTCACCGGGGGGGCGTACTGAAGCTTTCTTT. Its translation is CASSPGGRTEAFF.